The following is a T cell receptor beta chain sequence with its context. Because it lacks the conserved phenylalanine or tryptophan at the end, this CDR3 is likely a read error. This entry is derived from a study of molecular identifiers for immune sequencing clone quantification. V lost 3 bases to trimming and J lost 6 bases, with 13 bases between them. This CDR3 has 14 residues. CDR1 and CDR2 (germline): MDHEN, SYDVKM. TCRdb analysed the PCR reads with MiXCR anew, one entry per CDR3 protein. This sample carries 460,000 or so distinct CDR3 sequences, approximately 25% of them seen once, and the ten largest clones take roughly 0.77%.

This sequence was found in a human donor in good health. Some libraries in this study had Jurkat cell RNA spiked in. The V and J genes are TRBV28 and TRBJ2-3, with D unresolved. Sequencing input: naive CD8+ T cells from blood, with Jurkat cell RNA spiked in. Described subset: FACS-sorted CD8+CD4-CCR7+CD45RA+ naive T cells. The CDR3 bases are TGTGCCAGCAGTTTTGGCTGGTCCACGGATACGCAGTATTTA. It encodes CASSFGWSTDTQYL.